The source of this T cell receptor beta chain is a study of T cell responses to AZD1222 COVID-19 vaccine. Looking at the study overall: Second-dose intervals near 4 or 12 weeks were combined.

Repertoires were generated with immunoSEQ multiplex PCR, while TCRdb's copy carries only in-frame clones and drops some. Among 80,000 or so clones listed, around nine tenths were seen once. V shed 0 bases and J shed 8 bases, with 13 bases lying between them. CDR1 MNHEY and CDR2 SVGEGT come from the germline V gene. The CDR3 runs 14 residues. The receptor's source is an adult in good health. The chain has TRBV6-2 or TRBV6-3 and TRBJ1-2, with D tentatively TRBD1 (5 bases). Sequenced material: peripheral blood, taken on day 0 of AZD1222 vaccination. The CDR3 protein is CASSYSSGGSGYTF. The CDR3 DNA reads as TGTGCCAGCAGTTACTCGAGCGGGGGATCCGGCTACACCTTC.